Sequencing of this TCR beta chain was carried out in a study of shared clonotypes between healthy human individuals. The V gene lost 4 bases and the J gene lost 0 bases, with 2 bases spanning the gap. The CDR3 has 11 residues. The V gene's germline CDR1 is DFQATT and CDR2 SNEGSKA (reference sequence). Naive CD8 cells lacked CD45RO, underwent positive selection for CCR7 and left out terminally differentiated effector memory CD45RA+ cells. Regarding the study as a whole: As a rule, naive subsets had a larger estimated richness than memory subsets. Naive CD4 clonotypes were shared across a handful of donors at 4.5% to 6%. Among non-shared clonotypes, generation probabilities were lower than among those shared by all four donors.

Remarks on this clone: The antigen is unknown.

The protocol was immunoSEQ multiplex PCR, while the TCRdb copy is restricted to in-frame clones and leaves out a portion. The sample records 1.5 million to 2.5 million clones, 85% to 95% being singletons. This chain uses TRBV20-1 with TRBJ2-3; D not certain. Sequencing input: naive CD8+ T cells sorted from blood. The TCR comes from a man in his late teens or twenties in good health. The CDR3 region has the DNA TGCAGTGCTACTAGCACAGATACGCAGTATTTT. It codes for CSATSTDTQYF.